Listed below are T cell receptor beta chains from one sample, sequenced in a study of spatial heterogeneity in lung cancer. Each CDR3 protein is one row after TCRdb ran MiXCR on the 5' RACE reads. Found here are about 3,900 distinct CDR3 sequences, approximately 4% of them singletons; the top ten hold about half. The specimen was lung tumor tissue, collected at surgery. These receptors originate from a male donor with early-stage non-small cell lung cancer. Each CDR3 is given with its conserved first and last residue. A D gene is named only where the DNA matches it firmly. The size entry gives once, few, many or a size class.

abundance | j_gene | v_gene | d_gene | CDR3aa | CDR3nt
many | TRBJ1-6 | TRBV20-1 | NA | CSASDTRTTPLHF | TGCAGTGCTTCGGACACAAGAACGACACCCCTCCACTTT
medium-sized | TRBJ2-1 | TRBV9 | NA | CASSVEVGWTYNEQFF | TGTGCCAGCAGCGTAGAGGTGGGCTGGACCTACAATGAGCAGTTCTTC
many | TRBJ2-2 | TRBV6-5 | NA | CASSYYPYTGELFF | TGTGCCAGCAGTTACTATCCATACACCGGGGAGCTGTTTTTT
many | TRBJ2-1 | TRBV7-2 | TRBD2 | CASSSSRLASNEQFF | TGTGCCAGCAGCTCGAGCCGACTAGCGTCCAATGAGCAGTTCTTC
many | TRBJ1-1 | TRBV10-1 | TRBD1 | CASSAGQGNTEAFF | TGCGCCAGCAGTGCGGGACAGGGGAACACTGAAGCTTTCTTT
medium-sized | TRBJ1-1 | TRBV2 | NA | CASSDLDGTEAFF | TGTGCCAGCAGTGATCTTGACGGAACTGAAGCTTTCTTT
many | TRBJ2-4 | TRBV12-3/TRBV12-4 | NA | CASSLRSGSSREDIQYF | TGTGCCAGCAGTTTAAGATCGGGGAGCAGCCGCGAGGACATTCAGTACTTC
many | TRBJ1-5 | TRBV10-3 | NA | CAISEQMDQPQHF | TGTGCCATCAGTGAACAGATGGATCAGCCCCAGCATTTT
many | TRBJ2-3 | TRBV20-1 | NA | CSAVHTSTDTQYF | TGCAGTGCAGTGCACACTAGCACAGATACGCAGTATTTT
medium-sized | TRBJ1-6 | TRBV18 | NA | CASSPTQGGNSPLHF | TGTGCCAGCTCACCCACACAGGGAGGCAATTCACCCCTCCACTTT
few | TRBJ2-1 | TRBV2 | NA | CASRAGLADYNEQFF | TGTGCCAGCAGGGCGGGACTGGCTGACTACAATGAGCAGTTCTTC